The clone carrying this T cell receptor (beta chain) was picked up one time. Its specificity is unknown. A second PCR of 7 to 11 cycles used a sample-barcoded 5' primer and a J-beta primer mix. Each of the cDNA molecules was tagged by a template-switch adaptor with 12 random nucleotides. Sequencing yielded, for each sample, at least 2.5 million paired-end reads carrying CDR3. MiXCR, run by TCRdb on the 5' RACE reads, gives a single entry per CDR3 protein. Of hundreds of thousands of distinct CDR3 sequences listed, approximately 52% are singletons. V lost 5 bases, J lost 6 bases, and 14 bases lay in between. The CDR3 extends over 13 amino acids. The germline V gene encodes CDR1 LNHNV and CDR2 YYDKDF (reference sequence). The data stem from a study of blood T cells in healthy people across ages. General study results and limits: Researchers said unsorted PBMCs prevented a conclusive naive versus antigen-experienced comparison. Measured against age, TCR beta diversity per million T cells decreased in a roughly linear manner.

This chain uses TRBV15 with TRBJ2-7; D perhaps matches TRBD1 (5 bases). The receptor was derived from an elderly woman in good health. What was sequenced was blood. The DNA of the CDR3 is TGTGCCACCAGCCGAGGACATACACTCGAGCAGTACTTC. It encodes CATSRGHTLEQYF.